This TCR beta chain comes out of a study of cytomegalovirus exposure and HLA in healthy donors. A multiplex PCR was run with 60 Vbeta primers and 13 Jbeta primers. Data came from immunoSEQ multiplex PCR; TCRdb stores just in-frame clones and leaves some out. The sample shows 130,000 or so clones, around 75% of them seen only once. V gave up 4 bases and J gave up 5 bases, with 18 bases separating them. This CDR3 has 16 residues. Germline V lookup: CDR1 MDHEN, CDR2 SYDVKM. This rearrangement joins TRBV28 to TRBJ2-1; tentative D call: TRBD2 (5 bases). Sequences were obtained from PBMCs. The clonotype originates from a man aged 25-40 years in good health and CMV-seronegative. Written as DNA, the CDR3 is TGTGCCAGCAGTTCTCCGTCAGGTGGAGGTAACAATGAGCAGTTCTTC. Its protein is CASSSPSGGGNNEQFF.